This TCR beta chain was identified in a study of blood T cells in healthy people across ages. Study-wide points: Per-million-T-cell TCR beta diversity fell roughly linearly with age.

Note on this clonotype: No antigen is known for it.

A second roughly 7 to 11 cycle PCR used barcoded and J-beta primers. MiXCR was run by TCRdb on the 5' RACE reads, yielding one entry per CDR3 protein. The profile shows more than 500,000 distinct CDR3 sequences, 25% to 30% of them singletons. The sequencing input was blood. This TCR derives from a woman aged 70-85 years in good health.

CDR3 in DNA: TGCGCCAGCAGCCAGACCGGCCGGCAAGAGACCCAGTACTTC. Protein: CASSQTGRQETQYF. The chain employs TRBV4-1 and TRBJ2-5; D ambiguous. Trimming left V 3 bases short and J 2 bases short, with 10 bases between. CDR1 and CDR2 (germline): MGHRA, YSYEKL. The CDR3 covers 14 residues.